This T cell receptor (beta chain) was found in a study of blood T cell repertoires in COVID-19. This clone was found once. Clones were sequenced by immunoSEQ multiplex PCR, and TCRdb holds only the in-frame ones, with some missing. This repertoire shows 98,000 or so clones, roughly 83% found once; its top ten account for about 3.6%. Trimming at V came to 7 bases and at J to 8 bases, leaving 8 bases not matched to a gene. This CDR3 has 14 residues. Germline values: CDR1 LNHDA, CDR2 SQIVND (reference sequence). Sequencing was carried out using peripheral blood. The chain carries TRBV19 and TRBJ1-6, with 7 bases aligning to TRBD1. The sequence was collected from a woman aged 80 or over with active or convalescent COVID-19. In nucleotides, the CDR3 is TGTGCCAGTAACGATGGGACAGCCTATTCACCCCTCCACTTT. As protein: CASNDGTAYSPLHF.